A selection of T cell receptor beta chains follows, all from one sample in a study of patients and donors after allogeneic stem cell transplantation. One entry per CDR3 protein results from TCRdb running MiXCR on the RT-PCR reads. The sample has approximately 140,000 distinct CDR3 sequences; 30% to 45% are singletons. The sequencing input was blood, either unsorted or a sorted T cell fraction (not recorded which). The receptor set was obtained from a human donor who was either an allogeneic HSCT recipient or a stem cell or donor lymphocyte infusion donor (not recorded which). It is not recorded whose cells these are; they may come from a transplant donor. Each CDR3 is given with its conserved first and last residue. The order of the fields is J gene, CDR3 length, D gene, clone size, V gene, CDR3 protein, CDR3 DNA. A D gene is named only where the DNA matches it firmly. Size tells how often a clone was seen (once, few, many) or the class of an expanded clone, and some rows leave it out.

TRBJ2-5	11	-	-	TRBV27	CAGFCEKTQYF	TGTGCCGGATTCTGTGAGAAGACCCAGTACTTC
TRBJ2-7	13	-	few	TRBV7-9	CASSPGRAYEQYF	TGTGCCAGCAGCCCGGGACGGGCCTACGAGCAGTACTTC
TRBJ2-2	15	-	many	TRBV4-3	CASRRDREDTGELFF	TGCGCCAGCAGAAGAGACAGGGAGGACACCGGGGAGCTGTTTTTT
TRBJ1-4	12	TRBD1	-	TRBV12-3/TRBV12-4	CASTGGNEKLFF	TGTGCCAGTACAGGGGGCAATGAAAAACTGTTTTTT
TRBJ1-2	12	-	few	TRBV15	CATSRDYYGYTF	TGTGCCACCAGCAGAGATTATTATGGCTACACCTTC
TRBJ1-1	16	-	-	TRBV6-6	CASSDSATRMNTEAFF	TGTGCCAGCAGTGACTCCGCTACGAGAATGAACACTGAAGCTTTCTTT
TRBJ1-6	14	-	-	TRBV7-2	CASSRSSYNSPLHF	TGTGCCAGCAGCCGAAGCTCCTATAATTCACCCCTCCACTTT
TRBJ2-2	12	-	few	TRBV28	CASNPGTGELFF	TGTGCCAGCAATCCCGGCACCGGGGAGCTGTTTTTT
TRBJ1-1	13	TRBD1	-	TRBV10-3	CAMGQAEGSEAFF	TGTGCCATGGGACAGGCAGAGGGCTCTGAAGCTTTCTTT
TRBJ2-2	16	-	once	TRBV4-2	CASTKSGQGGSGELFF	TGTGCCAGCACCAAGAGTGGTCAGGGAGGATCCGGGGAGCTGTTTTTT
TRBJ1-2	15	-	-	TRBV7-3	CASSPTPRGSYGYTF	TGTGCCAGCAGCCCTACCCCCCGGGGGAGCTATGGCTACACCTTC
TRBJ1-1	13	-	-	TRBV10-3	CAISEFGTPEAFF	TGTGCCATCAGTGAGTTCGGGACACCTGAAGCTTTCTTT
TRBJ1-5	15	TRBD1	-	TRBV2	CASRLDRGGNQPQHF	TGTGCCAGCAGACTAGACAGGGGCGGCAATCAGCCCCAGCATTTT
TRBJ2-3	14	-	-	TRBV7-3	CASSSTGSTDTQYF	TGTGCCAGCAGCTCAACTGGGTCCACAGATACGCAGTATTTT
TRBJ1-5	12	-	many	TRBV15	CAARTLLWPQHF	TGTGCCGCTCGGACACTCCTTTGGCCCCAGCATTTT
TRBJ1-1	12	-	-	TRBV20-1	CSAEARNTEAFF	TGCAGTGCCGAGGCCCGGAACACTGAAGCTTTCTTT
TRBJ1-5	18	TRBD1	few	TRBV7-2	CASSIPSGQGAFNQPQHF	TGTGCCAGCAGCATACCATCGGGACAGGGGGCTTTCAATCAGCCCCAGCATTTT
TRBJ1-2	17	TRBD1	few	TRBV4-2	CASSQDIGTGPSYGYTF	TGTGCCAGCAGCCAAGATATAGGGACAGGGCCTTCCTATGGCTACACCTTC
TRBJ2-3	12	TRBD2	few	TRBV5-1	CASSETSATQYF	TGCGCCAGCAGCGAGACTAGCGCTACGCAGTATTTT
TRBJ1-4	17	TRBD1	few	TRBV4-2	CASSQPLNRGLREKLFF	TGTGCCAGCAGCCAACCCCTGAACAGGGGGCTGCGAGAAAAACTGTTTTTT
TRBJ1-1	11	-	-	TRBV29-1	CSVEGVTEAFF	TGCAGCGTTGAAGGAGTCACTGAAGCTTTCTTT
TRBJ2-7	13	-	once	TRBV20-1	CSATRRSSYEQYF	TGCAGTGCCACCCGACGGTCCTCCTACGAGCAGTACTTC
TRBJ1-2	15	-	-	TRBV28	CASSLSDRRPGSYTF	TGTGCCAGCAGTTTATCGGACAGACGCCCAGGCAGCTACACCTTC
TRBJ1-1	12	TRBD1	-	TRBV6-2/TRBV6-3	CASSQDRGEAFF	TGTGCCAGCAGCCAGGACAGGGGTGAAGCTTTCTTT
TRBJ2-1	16	TRBD2	few	TRBV6-5	CASSSGLAGSFYEQFF	TGTGCCAGCAGTTCCGGACTAGCGGGGTCGTTCTATGAGCAGTTCTTC
TRBJ2-2	14	-	-	TRBV12-3/TRBV12-4	CASRGAQNTGELFF	TGTGCCAGCAGGGGGGCCCAGAACACCGGGGAGCTGTTTTTT
TRBJ1-5	13	-	few	TRBV7-2	CASSSDGNQPQHF	TGTGCCAGCAGCTCGGACGGGAATCAGCCCCAGCATTTT
TRBJ1-2	12	-	many	TRBV24-1	CATSDTIYGYTF	TGTGCCACCAGTGATACCATCTATGGCTACACCTTC
TRBJ1-6	19	-	-	TRBV7-9	CASRGEGADNDPNNSPLHF	TGTGCCAGCAGAGGAGAAGGGGCGGACAACGACCCAAATAATTCACCCCTCCACTTT
TRBJ2-3	15	-	few	TRBV12-3/TRBV12-4	CASSSRGDGNPTQYF	TGTGCCAGCAGTTCGAGAGGGGACGGAAACCCAACGCAGTATTTT
TRBJ1-5	12	TRBD1	-	TRBV12-3/TRBV12-4	CASRDRNQPQHF	TGTGCCAGCAGGGACAGGAATCAGCCCCAGCATTTT
TRBJ1-5	14	-	-	TRBV28	CASSPMPRGQPQHF	TGTGCCAGCAGTCCCATGCCCAGAGGCCAGCCCCAGCATTTT
TRBJ2-5	14	-	once	TRBV7-9	CASSSDTKQETQYF	TGTGCCAGCAGCTCGGACACTAAACAAGAGACCCAGTACTTC
TRBJ1-6	17	TRBD1	-	TRBV3-1	CASSLWDRQSYNSPLHF	TGTGCCAGCAGCCTATGGGACAGGCAGTCCTATAATTCACCCCTCCACTTT
TRBJ2-1	13	-	-	TRBV5-1	CASSLVGFNEQFF	TGCGCCAGCAGCTTGGTAGGCTTTAATGAGCAGTTCTTC
TRBJ1-5	12	-	-	TRBV7-4	CASSLMGQPQHF	TGTGCCAGCAGCTTAATGGGACAGCCCCAGCATTTT
TRBJ2-1	16	TRBD2	-	TRBV9	CASGVAPGGPNNEQFF	TGTGCCAGCGGCGTAGCGCCGGGGGGGCCCAACAATGAGCAGTTCTTC
TRBJ1-1	15	-	-	TRBV29-1	CSVEERDSMNTEAFF	TGCAGCGTTGAAGAAAGGGACTCTATGAACACTGAAGCTTTCTTT
TRBJ1-5	15	-	many	TRBV6-6	CASSFSSGRNQPQHF	TGTGCCAGCAGTTTCTCCAGTGGTAGGAATCAGCCCCAGCATTTT
TRBJ1-6	15	-	-	TRBV7-6	CASSLHQSANSPLHF	TGTGCCAGCAGCTTACACCAGAGCGCTAATTCACCCCTCCACTTT
TRBJ1-1	12	-	-	TRBV6-2/TRBV6-3	CASSYELTEAFF	TGTGCCAGCAGTTATGAGCTCACTGAAGCTTTCTTT
TRBJ1-6	15	TRBD1	-	TRBV10-3	CAIRDGTGDNSPLHF	TGTGCCATCAGAGACGGGACAGGGGATAATTCACCCCTCCACTTT
TRBJ2-4	14	-	-	TRBV12-3/TRBV12-4	CASSSRWEGGIQYF	TGTGCCAGCAGTAGCCGTTGGGAGGGGGGCATTCAGTACTTC
TRBJ1-4	15	-	-	TRBV27	CASSFGASTNEKLFF	TGTGCCAGCAGTTTCGGCGCGTCAACTAATGAAAAACTGTTTTTT
TRBJ2-1	16	TRBD1	-	TRBV14	CASSQLWDRKYNEQFF	TGTGCCAGCAGCCAGCTGTGGGACAGAAAGTACAATGAGCAGTTCTTC
TRBJ1-6	14	TRBD1	few	TRBV5-1	CASSFGTGVSPLHF	TGTGCCAGCAGCTTCGGGACAGGGGTGTCACCCCTCCACTTT
TRBJ1-4	14	TRBD1	-	TRBV5-1	CASSPGTGAKKLFF	TGCGCCAGCAGCCCCGGGACAGGGGCCAAAAAACTGTTTTTT
TRBJ1-4	14	-	-	TRBV12-3/TRBV12-4	CASSQTGGWEKLFF	TGTGCCAGCAGCCAAACAGGAGGATGGGAAAAACTGTTTTTT
TRBJ1-1	14	-	-	TRBV12-3/TRBV12-4	CASRQQSFNTEAFF	TGTGCCAGCAGACAACAGAGTTTCAACACTGAAGCTTTCTTT
TRBJ2-7	14	-	-	TRBV5-1	CASSLGTVSYEQYF	TGCGCCAGCAGCTTAGGGACGGTGTCCTACGAGCAGTACTTC
TRBJ2-1	12	-	-	TRBV6-2/TRBV6-3	CASSSVGGEQFF	TGTGCCAGCAGTTCAGTGGGTGGTGAGCAGTTCTTC
TRBJ1-2	14	-	few	TRBV6-5	CASSYTGGNYGYTF	TGTGCCAGCAGTTACACGGGGGGAAACTATGGCTACACCTTC